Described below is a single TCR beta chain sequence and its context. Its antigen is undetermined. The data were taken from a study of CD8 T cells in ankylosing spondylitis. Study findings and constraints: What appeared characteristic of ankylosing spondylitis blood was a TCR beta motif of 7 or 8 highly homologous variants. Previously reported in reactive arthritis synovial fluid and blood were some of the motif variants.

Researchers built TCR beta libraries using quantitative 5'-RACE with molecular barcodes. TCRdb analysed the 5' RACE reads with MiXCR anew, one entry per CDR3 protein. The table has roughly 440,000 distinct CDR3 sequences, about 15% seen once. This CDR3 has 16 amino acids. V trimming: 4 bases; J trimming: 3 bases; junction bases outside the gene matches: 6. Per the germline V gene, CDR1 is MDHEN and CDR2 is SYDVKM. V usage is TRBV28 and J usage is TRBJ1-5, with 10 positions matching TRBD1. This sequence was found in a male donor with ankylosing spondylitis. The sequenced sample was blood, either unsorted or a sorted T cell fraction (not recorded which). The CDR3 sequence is CASSSPGQGVNQPQHF. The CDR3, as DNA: TGTGCCAGCAGTTCGCCAGGACAGGGGGTCAATCAGCCCCAGCATTTT.